This T cell receptor beta chain was sequenced in a study of T and B cells in COVID-19 patients. Overall study findings and caveats: Of 2,000 to 2,500 TCR clusters found only in the recovered cohort, a few dozen had low generation probability. In COVID-19 patients, T cell receptor beta variable and joining gene use was reportedly strongly skewed.

In germline, CDR1 is LNHDA, CDR2 SQIVND (reference sequence). The CDR3 loop spans 16 amino acids. V dropped 7 bases and J dropped 4; count of bases not matched to a gene: 11. Each TRB amplification used about 250-550 ng of genomic DNA from blood. By frequency in the sample, this clonotype is medium-sized (0.01 to 0.1%). Its antigen is unidentified. Multiplex PCR with BIOMED2 TRB-A/B primer pools amplified TRB rearrangements. Each CDR3 protein is one row after TCRdb ran MiXCR on the multiplex PCR reads. The sample gives approximately 7,800 distinct CDR3 sequences, roughly 25% of which show up once; 17% is in the top ten.

This rearrangement joins TRBV19 to TRBJ2-1; 9 bases are shared with TRBD1. Sequencing was done on a sample of blood. This TCR was sampled from a human donor with active COVID-19. The CDR3 coding sequence is TGTGCCAGTATTAACCGAGGGGGGACAGGGTACAATGAGCAGTTCTTC. This gives the protein CASINRGGTGYNEQFF.